This T cell receptor (beta chain) came from a study of early T cells in non-severe SARS-CoV-2 infection. In the study overall: Bulk RNA isolated from unsorted whole blood underwent sequencing; chains were not paired. Study-wide findings and caveats: Lookups in VDJdb leaned toward anti-spike CD8 responses and missed private and CD4 specificities.

This clonotype was recorded at least ten times. The antigen is unknown. As part of library construction, unique molecular identifiers were attached to individual cDNA molecules. In TCRdb, the 5' RACE reads were re-called with MiXCR into one record per CDR3 protein. The sample yields some 21,000 distinct CDR3 sequences, about 5.6% seen once. This TCR derives from an adult who was a healthcare worker with PCR-confirmed SARS-CoV-2 infection or an uninfected control (not recorded which). Specimen: whole blood.

CDR3 in amino acids: CASSQVNMGIQETQYF. The CDR3 nucleotides read TGCGCCAGCAGCCAAGTAAATATGGGGATCCAAGAGACCCAGTACTTC. The chain uses TRBV4-1 and TRBJ2-5; D is unclear. Trimming took 1 base from V and 1 from J, leaving 13 bases between them. CDR1 and CDR2 from the germline V gene are MGHRA and YSYEKL. The CDR3 spans 16 residues.